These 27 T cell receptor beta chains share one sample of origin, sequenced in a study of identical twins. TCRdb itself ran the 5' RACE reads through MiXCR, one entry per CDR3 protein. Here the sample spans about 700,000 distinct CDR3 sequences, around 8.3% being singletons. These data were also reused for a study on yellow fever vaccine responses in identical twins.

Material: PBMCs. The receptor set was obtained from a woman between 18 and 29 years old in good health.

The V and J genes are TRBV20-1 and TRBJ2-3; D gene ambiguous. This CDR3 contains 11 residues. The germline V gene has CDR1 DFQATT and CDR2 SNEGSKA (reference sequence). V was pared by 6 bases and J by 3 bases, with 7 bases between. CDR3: CSAGRTDTQYF. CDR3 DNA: TGCAGTGCCGGACGGACAGATACGCAGTATTTT.

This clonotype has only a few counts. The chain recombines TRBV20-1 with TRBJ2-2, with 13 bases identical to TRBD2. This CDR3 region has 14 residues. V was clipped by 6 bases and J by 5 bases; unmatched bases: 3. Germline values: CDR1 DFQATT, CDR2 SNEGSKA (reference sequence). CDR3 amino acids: CSAGTSGDTGELFF. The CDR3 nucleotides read TGCAGTGCCGGGACTAGCGGGGATACCGGGGAGCTGTTTTTT.

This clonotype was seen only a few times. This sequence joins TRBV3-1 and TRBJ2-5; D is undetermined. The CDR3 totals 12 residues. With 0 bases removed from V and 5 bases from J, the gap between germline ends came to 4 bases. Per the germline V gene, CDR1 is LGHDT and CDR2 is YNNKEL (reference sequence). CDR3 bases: TGTGCCAGCAGCCAAGATACGGAGACCCAGTACTTC. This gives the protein CASSQDTETQYF.

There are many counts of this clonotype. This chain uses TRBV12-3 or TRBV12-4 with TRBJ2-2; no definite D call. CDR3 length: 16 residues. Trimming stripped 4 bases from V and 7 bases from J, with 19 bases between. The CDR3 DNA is TGTGCCAGCAGTTCCGGAAACGTTGCGTACAACGGGGAGCTGTTTTTT. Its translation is CASSSGNVAYNGELFF.

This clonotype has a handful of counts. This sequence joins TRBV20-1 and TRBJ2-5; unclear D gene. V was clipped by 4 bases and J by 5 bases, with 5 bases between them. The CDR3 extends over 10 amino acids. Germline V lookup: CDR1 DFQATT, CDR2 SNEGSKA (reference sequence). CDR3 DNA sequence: TGCAGTGCTATCCCTGAGACCCAGTACTTC. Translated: CSAIPETQYF.

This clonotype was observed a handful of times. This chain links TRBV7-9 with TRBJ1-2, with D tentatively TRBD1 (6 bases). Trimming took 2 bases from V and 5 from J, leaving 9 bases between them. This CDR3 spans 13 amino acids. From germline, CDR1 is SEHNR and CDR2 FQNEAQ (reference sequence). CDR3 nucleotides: TGTGCCAGCAGCTTACCTACAGGGTATGGCTACACCTTC. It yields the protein CASSLPTGYGYTF.

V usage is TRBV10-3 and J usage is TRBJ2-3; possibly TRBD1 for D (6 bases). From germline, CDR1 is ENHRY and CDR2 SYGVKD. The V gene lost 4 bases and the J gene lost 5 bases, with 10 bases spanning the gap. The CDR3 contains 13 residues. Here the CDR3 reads CAISGRGLDTQYF. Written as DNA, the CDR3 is TGTGCCATCAGTGGCAGGGGATTAGATACGCAGTATTTT.

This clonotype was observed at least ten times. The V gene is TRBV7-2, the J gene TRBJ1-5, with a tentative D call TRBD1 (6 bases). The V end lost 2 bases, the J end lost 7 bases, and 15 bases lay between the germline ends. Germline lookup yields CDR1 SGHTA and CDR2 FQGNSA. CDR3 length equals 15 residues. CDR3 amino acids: CASSLHSGAGQPQHF. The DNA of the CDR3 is TGTGCCAGCAGCTTACACTCAGGGGCTGGACAGCCCCAGCATTTT.

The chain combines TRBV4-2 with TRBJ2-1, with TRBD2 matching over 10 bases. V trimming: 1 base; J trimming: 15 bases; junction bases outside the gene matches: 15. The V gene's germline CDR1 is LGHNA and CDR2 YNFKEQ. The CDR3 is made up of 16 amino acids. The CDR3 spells CASSQVGLAGERGPFF. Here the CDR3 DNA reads TGTGCCAGCAGCCAAGTCGGGCTAGCGGGAGAACGGGGGCCGTTCTTC.

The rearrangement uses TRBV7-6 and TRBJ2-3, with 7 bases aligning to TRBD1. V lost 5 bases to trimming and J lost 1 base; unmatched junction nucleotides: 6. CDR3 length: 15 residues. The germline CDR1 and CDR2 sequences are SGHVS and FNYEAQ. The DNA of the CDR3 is TGTGCCAGCAGCCCGTGGACAGGCGGCACAGATACGCAGTATTTT. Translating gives CASSPWTGGTDTQYF.

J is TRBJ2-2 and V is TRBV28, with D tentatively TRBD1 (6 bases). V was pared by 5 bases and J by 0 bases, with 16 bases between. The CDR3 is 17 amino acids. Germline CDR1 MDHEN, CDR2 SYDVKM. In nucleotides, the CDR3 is TGTGCCAGCAGTGCTTCTTCGAGGACAGCGAACACCGGGGAGCTGTTTTTT. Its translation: CASSASSRTANTGELFF.

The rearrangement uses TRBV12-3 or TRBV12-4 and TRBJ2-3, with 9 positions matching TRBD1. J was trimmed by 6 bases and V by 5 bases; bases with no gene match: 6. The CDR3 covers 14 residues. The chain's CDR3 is CASSTTGGLDTQYF. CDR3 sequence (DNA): TGTGCCAGCAGTACCACAGGGGGCCTTGATACGCAGTATTTT.

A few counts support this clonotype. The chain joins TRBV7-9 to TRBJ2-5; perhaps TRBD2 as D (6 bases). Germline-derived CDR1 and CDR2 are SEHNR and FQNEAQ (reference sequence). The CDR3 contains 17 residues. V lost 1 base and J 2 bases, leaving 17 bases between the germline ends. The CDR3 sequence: CASSLGGGVPGQETQYF. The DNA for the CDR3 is TGTGCCAGCAGCTTAGGGGGCGGGGTCCCAGGGCAAGAGACCCAGTACTTC.

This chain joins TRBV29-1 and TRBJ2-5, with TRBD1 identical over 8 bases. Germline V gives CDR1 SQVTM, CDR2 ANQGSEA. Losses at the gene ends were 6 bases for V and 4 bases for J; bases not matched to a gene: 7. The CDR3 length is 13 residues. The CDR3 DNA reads TGCAGCGTGGGCAGGGGGCTGGGAGAGACCCAGTACTTC. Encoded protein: CSVGRGLGETQYF.

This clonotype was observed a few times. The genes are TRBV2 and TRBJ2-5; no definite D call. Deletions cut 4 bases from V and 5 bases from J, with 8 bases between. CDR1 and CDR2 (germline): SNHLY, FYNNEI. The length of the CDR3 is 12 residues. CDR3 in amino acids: CASSVVTETQYF. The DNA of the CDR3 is TGTGCCAGCAGTGTAGTTACGGAGACCCAGTACTTC. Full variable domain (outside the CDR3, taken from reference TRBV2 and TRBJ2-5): EPEVTQTPSHQVTQMGQEVILRCVPISNHLYFYWYRQILGQKVEFLVSFYNNEISEKSEIFDDQFSVERPDGSNFTLKIRSTKLEDSAMYFCASSVVTETQYFGPGTRLLVL.

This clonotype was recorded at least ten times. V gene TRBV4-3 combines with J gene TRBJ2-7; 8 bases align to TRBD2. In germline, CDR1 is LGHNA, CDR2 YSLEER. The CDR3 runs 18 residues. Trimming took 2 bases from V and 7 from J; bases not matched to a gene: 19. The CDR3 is CASSQSTDRRPAGDEQYF. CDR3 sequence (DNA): TGCGCCAGCAGCCAATCTACCGACAGACGCCCAGCGGGAGATGAGCAGTACTTC.

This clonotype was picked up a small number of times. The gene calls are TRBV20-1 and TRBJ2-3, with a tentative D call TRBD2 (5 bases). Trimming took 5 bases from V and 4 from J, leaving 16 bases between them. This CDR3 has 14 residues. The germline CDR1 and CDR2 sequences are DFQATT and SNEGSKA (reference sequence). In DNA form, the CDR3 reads TGCAGTGCTCTCATTGGTGGGAGTCCAGATACGCAGTATTTT. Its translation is CSALIGGSPDTQYF.

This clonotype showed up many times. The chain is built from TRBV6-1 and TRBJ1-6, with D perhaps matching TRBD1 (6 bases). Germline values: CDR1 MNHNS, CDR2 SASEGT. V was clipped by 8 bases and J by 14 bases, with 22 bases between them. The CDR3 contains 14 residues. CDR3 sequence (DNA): TGTGCCAGCCTCTCTTCAGGGACATTGGCATCCCTCCACTTT. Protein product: CASLSSGTLASLHF.

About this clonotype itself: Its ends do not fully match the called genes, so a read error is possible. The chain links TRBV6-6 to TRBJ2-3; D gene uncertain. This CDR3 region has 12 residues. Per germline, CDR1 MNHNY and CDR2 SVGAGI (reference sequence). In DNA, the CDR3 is TGTGTCAGCAGTAACATCGCAGATACGCAGTATTTT. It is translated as CVSSNIADTQYF.

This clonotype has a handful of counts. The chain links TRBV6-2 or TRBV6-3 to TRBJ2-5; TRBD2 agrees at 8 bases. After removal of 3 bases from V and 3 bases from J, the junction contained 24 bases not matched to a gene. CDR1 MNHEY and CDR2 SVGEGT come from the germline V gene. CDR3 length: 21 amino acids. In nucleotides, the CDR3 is TGTGCCAGCAGTTATTCCCCGAGGAGCGGGAGTTCCCCTCGTATCAAAGAGACCCAGTACTTC. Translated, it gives CASSYSPRSGSSPRIKETQYF.

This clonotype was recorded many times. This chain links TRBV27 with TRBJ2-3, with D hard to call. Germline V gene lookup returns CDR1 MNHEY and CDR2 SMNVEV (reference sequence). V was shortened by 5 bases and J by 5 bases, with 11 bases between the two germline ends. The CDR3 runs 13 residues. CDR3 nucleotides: TGTGCCAGCAGTCTCAGCTCCAGAGATACGCAGTATTTT. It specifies CASSLSSRDTQYF.

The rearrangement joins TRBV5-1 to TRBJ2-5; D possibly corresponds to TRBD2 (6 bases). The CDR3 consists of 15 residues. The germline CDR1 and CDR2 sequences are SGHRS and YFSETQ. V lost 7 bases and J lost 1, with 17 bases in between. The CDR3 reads CASFAGEAPQETQYF. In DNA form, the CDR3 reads TGCGCCAGCTTTGCCGGGGAGGCCCCCCAAGAGACCCAGTACTTC.

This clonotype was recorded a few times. The CDR3 is CASSSSEWGKAFF. The CDR3 nucleotides read TGTGCCAGCAGCTCTTCGGAGTGGGGGAAAGCTTTCTTT. The chain uses TRBV9 and TRBJ1-1; weak D call: TRBD1 (5 bases). The CDR3 sequence is 13 residues long. The germline CDR1 and CDR2 sequences are SGDLS and YYNGEE. The ends were cut back, 4 bases at V and 9 bases at J, with 16 bases in the middle. Looking up the rest from reference TRBV9 and TRBJ1-1 gives the full variable domain: DSGVTQTPKHLITATGQRVTLRCSPRSGDLSVYWYQQSLDQGLQFLIQYYNGEERAKGNILERFSAQQFPDLHSELNLSSLELGDSALYFCASSSSEWGKAFFGQGTRLTVV.

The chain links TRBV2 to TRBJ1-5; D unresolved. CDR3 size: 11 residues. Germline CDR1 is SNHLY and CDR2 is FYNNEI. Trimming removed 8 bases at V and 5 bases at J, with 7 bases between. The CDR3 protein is CASARDQPQHF. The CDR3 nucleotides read TGTGCCAGCGCCCGAGATCAGCCCCAGCATTTT. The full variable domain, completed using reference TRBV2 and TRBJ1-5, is EPEVTQTPSHQVTQMGQEVILRCVPISNHLYFYWYRQILGQKVEFLVSFYNNEISEKSEIFDDQFSVERPDGSNFTLKIRSTKLEDSAMYFCASARDQPQHFGDGTRLSIL.

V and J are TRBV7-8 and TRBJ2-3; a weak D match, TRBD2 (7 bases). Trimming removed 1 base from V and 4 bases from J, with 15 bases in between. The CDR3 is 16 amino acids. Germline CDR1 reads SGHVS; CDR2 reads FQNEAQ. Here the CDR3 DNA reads TGTGCCAGCAGCTTAGTAACCGGGGGGCTCGCAGATACGCAGTATTTT. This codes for CASSLVTGGLADTQYF.

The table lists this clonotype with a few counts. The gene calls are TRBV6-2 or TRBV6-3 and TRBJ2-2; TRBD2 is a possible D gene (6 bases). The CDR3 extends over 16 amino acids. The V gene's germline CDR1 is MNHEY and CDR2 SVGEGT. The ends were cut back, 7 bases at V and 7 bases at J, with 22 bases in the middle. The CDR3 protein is CASTPGIAVISGELFF. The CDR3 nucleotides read TGTGCCAGCACCCCGGGGATAGCGGTGATAAGCGGGGAGCTGTTTTTT.

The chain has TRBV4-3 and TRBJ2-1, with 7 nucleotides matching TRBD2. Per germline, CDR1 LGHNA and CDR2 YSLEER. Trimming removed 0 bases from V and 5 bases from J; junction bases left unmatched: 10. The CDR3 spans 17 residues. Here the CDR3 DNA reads TGCGCCAGCAGCCAAGATCGGGATAGCGGGTTACACAATGAGCAGTTCTTC. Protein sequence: CASSQDRDSGLHNEQFF.